This TCR beta chain was sequenced during a study of T cell responses to AZD1222 COVID-19 vaccine. The V end lost 7 bases, the J end lost 3 bases, and 13 bases lay between the germline ends. The germline V gene has CDR1 MNHNS and CDR2 SASEGT. The CDR3 consists of 14 residues. As regards this clone: The antigen is undetermined.

General study findings and limits: No repertoire was sampled before or during the peak T cell response, only after it.

The method was immunoSEQ multiplex PCR; TCRdb's version includes in-frame clones alone and lacks a portion of them. The sample lists around 110,000 clones, 90% to 95% occurring once. This clonotype was sampled from an adult in good health. The material was peripheral blood, obtained on day 0 of AZD1222 vaccination. This sequence joins TRBV6-1 and TRBJ2-1, with D tentatively TRBD2 (5 bases). The CDR3 spells CASNQAGDYNEQFF. CDR3 DNA sequence: TGTGCCAGCAACCAAGCCGGGGACTACAATGAGCAGTTCTTC.